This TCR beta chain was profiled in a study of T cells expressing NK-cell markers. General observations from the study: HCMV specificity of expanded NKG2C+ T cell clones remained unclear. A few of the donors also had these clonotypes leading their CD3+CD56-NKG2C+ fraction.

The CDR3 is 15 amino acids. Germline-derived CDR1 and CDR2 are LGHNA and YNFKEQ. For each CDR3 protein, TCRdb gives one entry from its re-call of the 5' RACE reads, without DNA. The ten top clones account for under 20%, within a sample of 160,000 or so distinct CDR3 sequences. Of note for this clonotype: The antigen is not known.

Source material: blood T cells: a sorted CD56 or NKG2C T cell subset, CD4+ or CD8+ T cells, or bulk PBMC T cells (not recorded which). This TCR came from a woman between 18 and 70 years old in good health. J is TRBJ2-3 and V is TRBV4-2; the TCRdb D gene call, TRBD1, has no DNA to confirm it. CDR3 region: CASSQDTGPSDTQYF.